The 19 T cell receptor beta chains in this list originate from one sample, sequenced in a study of technical replicates of blood from four donors. Data came from immunoSEQ multiplex PCR; TCRdb stores just in-frame clones and leaves some out. The sample holds 65,000 to 85,000 clones, around 94% seen once. What was sequenced was T cells isolated from PBMCs. Every receptor here comes from a human donor in good health.

The chain is built from TRBV19 and TRBJ2-1; 16 bases fit TRBD2. The CDR3 extends over 18 amino acids. Germline trimming cut 5 bases from V and 4 bases from J; bases unmatched to any gene: 8. Germline V gene sequence: CDR1 LNHDA, CDR2 SQIVND (reference sequence). The CDR3 coding sequence is TGTGCCAGTAGTCATCCGGGACTAGCGGGAGGGTTATACAATGAGCAGTTCTTC. Translation: CASSHPGLAGGLYNEQFF.

The chain recombines TRBV11-2 with TRBJ1-1; D uncertain. V lost 3 bases and J 4 bases, leaving 9 bases between the germline ends. CDR3 size: 13 residues. Germline-derived CDR1 and CDR2 are SGHAT and FQNNGV. CDR3 in amino acids: CASSLGSGTEAFF. CDR3 in DNA: TGTGCCAGCAGCTTGGGGAGCGGCACTGAAGCTTTCTTT.

The rearrangement uses TRBV19 and TRBJ2-7, with 8 positions matching TRBD1. Germline V gene sequence: CDR1 LNHDA, CDR2 SQIVND (reference sequence). The CDR3 has 13 residues. Trimming cost V 3 bases and J 3 bases; bases outside gene matches: 1. CDR3 coding DNA: TGTGCCAGTAGTATCGGGACAGGCTACGAGCAGTACTTC. It specifies CASSIGTGYEQYF.

This rearrangement joins TRBV13 to TRBJ2-7, with D perhaps matching TRBD2 (6 bases). Trimming shortened V by 0 bases and J by 4 bases, and 13 bases separated the two germline ends. Looked up from germline, CDR1 is PRHDT and CDR2 is FYEKMQ (reference sequence). The CDR3 runs to 15 residues. CDR3 bases: TGTGCCAGCAGCTTAGGACCTGGGGCGGGGTACGAGCAGTACTTC. It translates to CASSLGPGAGYEQYF. Variable domain in full (rest from reference TRBV13 and TRBJ2-7): AAGVIQSPRHLIKEKRETATLKCYPIPRHDTVYWYQQGPGQDPQFLISFYEKMQSDKGSIPDRFSAQQFSDYHSELNMSSLELGDSALYFCASSLGPGAGYEQYFGPGTRLTVT.

This chain links TRBV28 with TRBJ2-2, with 7 positions matching TRBD1. The CDR3 totals 15 residues. Germline V CDR1 and CDR2: MDHEN, SYDVKM. Trimming removed 5 bases from V and 4 bases from J; junction bases left unmatched: 7. CDR3 sequence (DNA): TGTGCCAGCAGTCCGACAGGGCGAGGCACCGGGGAGCTGTTTTTT. The encoded protein is CASSPTGRGTGELFF.

V usage is TRBV6-1 and J usage is TRBJ2-7; 7 nucleotides align to TRBD1. This CDR3 comprises 16 residues. Germline CDR1 and CDR2: MNHNS and SASEGT. V trimming: 4 bases; J trimming: 3 bases; junction bases outside the gene matches: 12. The CDR3 region is CASSARAGTAYYEQYF. CDR3 DNA sequence: TGTGCCAGCAGTGCAAGAGCCGGGACAGCATACTACGAGCAGTACTTC.

This clone has only one observation. The same CDR3 arises from other DNA sequences in this sample as well. The chain joins TRBV9 to TRBJ2-7, with 7 bases aligning to TRBD1. The ends lost 2 bases at V and 0 bases at J; junction bases unmatched: 2. The CDR3 consists of 14 residues. Germline CDR1 SGDLS, CDR2 YYNGEE. The CDR3 is CASSVSGGSYEQYF. CDR3 nucleotides: TGTGCCAGCAGCGTTTCAGGGGGCTCCTACGAGCAGTACTTC.

This clone was detected only once. The chain has TRBV5-4 and TRBJ2-7; TRBD1 matches 10 bases. Germline V gives CDR1 SGHNT, CDR2 YYREEE (reference sequence). CDR3 size: 14 residues. Unmatched junction bases numbered 3, after V lost 4 bases and J lost 2 bases. The CDR3 nucleotides are TGTGCCAGCAGCCTGGACAGGGGGGCCTACGAGCAGTACTTC. It translates to CASSLDRGAYEQYF.

This clone was picked up one time. The V gene is TRBV28, the J gene TRBJ2-2; 7 bases fit TRBD2. This CDR3 contains 17 residues. CDR1 is MDHEN and CDR2 is SYDVKM in the germline V gene. J was trimmed by 3 bases and V by 7 bases; bases with no gene match: 14. CDR3 residues: CASTRNGLAEYTGELFF. Here the CDR3 DNA reads TGTGCCAGCACTAGAAATGGGCTAGCGGAGTACACCGGGGAGCTGTTTTTT.

The J gene is TRBJ2-7, the V gene TRBV7-9; 7 bases fit TRBD2. CDR3 size: 17 residues. Germline trimming cut 1 base from V and 0 bases from J; bases unmatched to any gene: 9. Germline V gene data show CDR1 as SEHNR and CDR2 as FQNEAQ (reference sequence). The CDR3: CASSLDRGGSSSYEQYF. The CDR3, as DNA: TGTGCCAGCAGCTTAGATCGCGGGGGTTCCAGCTCCTACGAGCAGTACTTC.

The chain couples TRBV6-6 to TRBJ2-3; D is perhaps TRBD1 (6 bases). Deletions cut 7 bases from V and 5 bases from J, with 19 bases between. The CDR3 extends over 15 amino acids. Germline V gene data show CDR1 as MNHNY and CDR2 as SVGAGI (reference sequence). The CDR3: CASTEDRNHKDTQYF. Written as DNA, the CDR3 is TGTGCCAGCACCGAGGACAGAAATCATAAAGATACGCAGTATTTT.

The chain joins TRBV6-4 to TRBJ2-4; 8 bases are a match to TRBD1. The CDR3 runs 19 residues. The trim removed 3 bases at V and 1 base at J, leaving 14 bases unmatched. Germline-derived CDR1 and CDR2 are MRHNA and SNTAGT. The CDR3 region is CASSEIRTGQFQAKNIQYF. In nucleotides, the CDR3 is TGTGCCAGCAGTGAGATAAGGACAGGGCAGTTTCAGGCCAAAAACATTCAGTACTTC.

V and J are TRBV14 and TRBJ2-2, with a possible D match to TRBD2 (5 bases). V shed 4 bases and J shed 5 bases, with 11 bases lying between them. Germline CDR1 is SGHDN and CDR2 is FVKESK. CDR3 length: 14 amino acids. CDR3 nucleotides: TGTGCCAGCAGCCCAACACTAGTGACCGGGGAGCTGTTTTTT. Amino acid sequence: CASSPTLVTGELFF. Full variable domain (missing parts from reference TRBV14 and TRBJ2-2): EAGVTQFPSHSVIEKGQTVTLRCDPISGHDNLYWYRRVMGKEIKFLLHFVKESKQDESGMPNNRFLAERTGGTYSTLKVQPAELEDSGVYFCASSPTLVTGELFFGEGSRLTVL.

The gene calls are TRBV28 and TRBJ2-1, with D perhaps matching TRBD1 (5 bases). The CDR3 is made up of 14 amino acids. Germline assignment: CDR1 MDHEN and CDR2 SYDVKM. V lost 5 bases to trimming and J lost 6 bases, with 14 bases between them. This chain's CDR3 is CASSIGQSLNEQFF. The CDR3 DNA is TGTGCCAGCAGTATCGGACAATCCCTCAATGAGCAGTTCTTC. The variable domain in full, completed from reference TRBV28 and TRBJ2-1, reads DVKVTQSSRYLVKRTGEKVFLECVQDMDHENMFWYRQDPGLGLRLIYFSYDVKMKEKGDIPEGYSVSREKKERFSLILESASTNQTSMYLCASSIGQSLNEQFFGPGTRLTVL.

DNA for the CDR3: TGTGCCAGCAGTGTAAGAACAGCTTACGAGCAGTACTTC. Translated: CASSVRTAYEQYF. This sequence joins TRBV2 and TRBJ2-7; D not certain. The CDR3 runs to 13 residues. Germline CDR1 is SNHLY and CDR2 is FYNNEI. V lost 4 bases and J 4 bases, leaving 11 bases between the germline ends.

The rearrangement joins TRBV5-1 to TRBJ1-1, with no clear D. Germline CDR1 reads SGHRS; CDR2 reads YFSETQ. The CDR3 extends over 15 amino acids. Trimming removed 0 bases from V and 0 bases from J, with 9 bases in between. As DNA, the CDR3 is TGCGCCAGCAGCTTGGCCGTGACTGTGAACACTGAAGCTTTCTTT. Protein sequence: CASSLAVTVNTEAFF.

This chain links TRBV11-2 with TRBJ2-2, with D tentatively TRBD1 (6 bases). Germline loops: CDR1 SGHAT, CDR2 FQNNGV. V lost 6 bases to trimming and J lost 4 bases, with 21 bases between them. The CDR3 contains 17 residues. CDR3 sequence: CASRFNTRGMSTGELFF. The DNA of the CDR3 is TGTGCCAGCAGGTTTAATACGAGGGGGATGAGCACCGGGGAGCTGTTTTTT.

The J gene is TRBJ2-2, the V gene TRBV13; 10 bases fit TRBD2. There are 16 residues in the CDR3. Trimming cost V 2 bases and J 2 bases; bases outside gene matches: 2. Germline V lookup: CDR1 PRHDT, CDR2 FYEKMQ (reference sequence). The CDR3 protein is CASSLLAGDNTGELFF. The CDR3 nucleotides read TGTGCCAGCAGCTTACTAGCGGGAGATAACACCGGGGAGCTGTTTTTT.

The chain uses TRBV4-1 and TRBJ2-3; no reliable D call. The V gene lost 4 bases and the J gene lost 4 bases, with 12 bases spanning the gap. Germline V gives CDR1 MGHRA, CDR2 YSYEKL. The CDR3 totals 14 residues. This CDR3 reads CASSPDSWADTQYF. The CDR3 bases are TGCGCCAGCAGCCCCGACTCGTGGGCAGATACGCAGTATTTT.